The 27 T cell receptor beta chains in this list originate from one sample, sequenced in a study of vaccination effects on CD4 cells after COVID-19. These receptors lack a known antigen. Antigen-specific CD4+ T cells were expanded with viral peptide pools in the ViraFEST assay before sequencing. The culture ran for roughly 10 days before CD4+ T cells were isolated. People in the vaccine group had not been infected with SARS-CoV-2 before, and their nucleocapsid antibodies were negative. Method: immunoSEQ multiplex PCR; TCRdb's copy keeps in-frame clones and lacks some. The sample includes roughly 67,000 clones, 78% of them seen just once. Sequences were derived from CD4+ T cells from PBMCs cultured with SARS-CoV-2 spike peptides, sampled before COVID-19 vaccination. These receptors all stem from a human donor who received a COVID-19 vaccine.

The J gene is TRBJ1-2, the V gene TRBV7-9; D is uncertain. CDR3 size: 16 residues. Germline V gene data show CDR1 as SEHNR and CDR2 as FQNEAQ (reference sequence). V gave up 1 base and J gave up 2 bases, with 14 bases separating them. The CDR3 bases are TGTGCCAGCAGCTTAGTTGTCGTCAGCAACAACTATGGCTACACCTTC. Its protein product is CASSLVVVSNNYGYTF.

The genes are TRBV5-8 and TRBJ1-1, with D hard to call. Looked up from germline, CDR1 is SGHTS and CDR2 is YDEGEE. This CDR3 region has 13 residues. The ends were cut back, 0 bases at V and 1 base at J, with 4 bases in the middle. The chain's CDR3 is CASSLAGNTEAFF. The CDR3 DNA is TGTGCCAGCAGCTTGGCCGGGAACACTGAAGCTTTCTTT.

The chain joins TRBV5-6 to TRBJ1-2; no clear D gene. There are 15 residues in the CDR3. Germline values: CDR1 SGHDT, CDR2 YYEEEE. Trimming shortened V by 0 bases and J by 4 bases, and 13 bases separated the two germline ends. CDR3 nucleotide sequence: TGTGCCAGCAGCTTGGGGCCCGGGGAGGGCTATGGCTACACCTTC. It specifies CASSLGPGEGYGYTF.

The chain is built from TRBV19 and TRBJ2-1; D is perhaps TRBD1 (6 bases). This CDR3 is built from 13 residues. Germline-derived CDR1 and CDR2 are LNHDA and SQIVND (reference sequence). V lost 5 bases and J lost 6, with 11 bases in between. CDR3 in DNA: TGTGCCAGTAGTCTTTCCAGGGGCAATGAGCAGTTCTTC. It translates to CASSLSRGNEQFF.

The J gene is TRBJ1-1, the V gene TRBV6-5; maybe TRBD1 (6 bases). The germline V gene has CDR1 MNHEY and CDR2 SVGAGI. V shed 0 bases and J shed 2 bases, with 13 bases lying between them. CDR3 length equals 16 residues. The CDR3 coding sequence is TGTGCCAGCAGTTACTCCCCAGCAGGGGCTAACACTGAAGCTTTCTTT. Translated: CASSYSPAGANTEAFF.

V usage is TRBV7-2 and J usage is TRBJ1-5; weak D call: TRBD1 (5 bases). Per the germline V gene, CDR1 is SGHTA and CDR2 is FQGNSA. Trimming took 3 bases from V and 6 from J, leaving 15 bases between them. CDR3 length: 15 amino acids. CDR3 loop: CASSLKVQGLQPQHF. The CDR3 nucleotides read TGTGCCAGCAGCTTGAAGGTGCAGGGTCTTCAGCCCCAGCATTTT.

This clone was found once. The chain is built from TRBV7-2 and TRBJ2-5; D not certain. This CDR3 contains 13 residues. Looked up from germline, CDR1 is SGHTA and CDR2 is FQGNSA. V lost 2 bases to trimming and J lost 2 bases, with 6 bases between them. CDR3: CASSLYRQETQYF. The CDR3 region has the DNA TGTGCCAGCAGCTTATACAGACAAGAGACCCAGTACTTC.

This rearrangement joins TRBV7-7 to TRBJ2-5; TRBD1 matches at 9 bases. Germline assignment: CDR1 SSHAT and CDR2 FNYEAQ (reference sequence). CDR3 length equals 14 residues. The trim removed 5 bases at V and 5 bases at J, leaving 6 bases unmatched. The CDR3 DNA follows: TGTGCCAGCAGCCCGGACAGGGGTGCGGAGACCCAGTACTTC. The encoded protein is CASSPDRGAETQYF. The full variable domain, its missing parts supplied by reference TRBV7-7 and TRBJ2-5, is GAGVSQSPRYKVTKRGQDVTLRCDPISSHATLYWYQQALGQGPEFLTYFNYEAQPDKSGLPSDRFSAERPEGSISTLTIQRTEQRDSAMYRCASSPDRGAETQYFGPGTRLLVL.

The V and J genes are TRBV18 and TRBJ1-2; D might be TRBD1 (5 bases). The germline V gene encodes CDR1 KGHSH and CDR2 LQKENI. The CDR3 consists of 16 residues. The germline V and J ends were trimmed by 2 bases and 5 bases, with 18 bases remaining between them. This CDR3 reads CASSPYGGELRYGYTF. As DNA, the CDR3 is TGTGCCAGCTCACCATATGGAGGGGAACTTAGATATGGCTACACCTTC.

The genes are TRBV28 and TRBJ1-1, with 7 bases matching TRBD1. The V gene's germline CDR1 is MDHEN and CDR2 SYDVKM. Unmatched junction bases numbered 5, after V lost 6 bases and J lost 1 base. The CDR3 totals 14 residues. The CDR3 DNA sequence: TGTGCCAGCAGACGACAGGGCGCGAACACTGAAGCTTTCTTT. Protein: CASRRQGANTEAFF.

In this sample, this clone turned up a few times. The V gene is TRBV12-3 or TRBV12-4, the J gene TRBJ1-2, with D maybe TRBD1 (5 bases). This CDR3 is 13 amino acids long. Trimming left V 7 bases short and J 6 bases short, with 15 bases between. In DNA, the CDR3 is TGTGCCAGCACCCCGACTGGAGGGGATGGCTACACCTTC. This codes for CASTPTGGDGYTF.

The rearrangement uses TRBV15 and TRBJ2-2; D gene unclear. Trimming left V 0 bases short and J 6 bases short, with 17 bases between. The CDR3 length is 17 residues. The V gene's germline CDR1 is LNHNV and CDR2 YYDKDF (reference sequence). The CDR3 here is CATSRDRIRAGAGELFF. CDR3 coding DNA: TGTGCCACCAGCAGAGATAGGATACGGGCCGGCGCCGGGGAGCTGTTTTTT.

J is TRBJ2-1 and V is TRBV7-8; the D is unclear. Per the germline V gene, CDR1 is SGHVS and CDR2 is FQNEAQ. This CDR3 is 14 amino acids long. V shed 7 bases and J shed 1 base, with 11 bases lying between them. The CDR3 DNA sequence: TGTGCCAGCACCCAGAGTGGGTCCTACAATGAGCAGTTCTTC. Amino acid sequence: CASTQSGSYNEQFF.

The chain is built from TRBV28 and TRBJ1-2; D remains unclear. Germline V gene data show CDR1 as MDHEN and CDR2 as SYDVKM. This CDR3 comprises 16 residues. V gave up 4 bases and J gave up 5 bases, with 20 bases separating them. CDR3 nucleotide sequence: TGTGCCAGCAGTTCCCCCCTCAATAAGCTGGGTTATGGCTACACCTTC. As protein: CASSSPLNKLGYGYTF.

CDR3 DNA: TGTGCCTGGAGTTGGGCTAGCGGGGGGAACACCGGGGAGCTGTTTTTT. Its protein product is CAWSWASGGNTGELFF. V is TRBV30 and J is TRBJ2-2; 10 positions agree with TRBD2. With 2 bases clipped from V and 1 base from J, the junction kept 4 bases outside the gene matches. The CDR3 extends over 16 amino acids. Germline values: CDR1 GTSNPN, CDR2 SVGIG (reference sequence).

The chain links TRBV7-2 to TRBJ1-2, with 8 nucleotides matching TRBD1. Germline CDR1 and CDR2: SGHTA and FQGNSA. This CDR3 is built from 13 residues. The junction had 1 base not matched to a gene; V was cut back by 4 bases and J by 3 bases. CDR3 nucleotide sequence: TGTGCCAGCAGCTCGGACAGGGACTATGGCTACACCTTC. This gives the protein CASSSDRDYGYTF.

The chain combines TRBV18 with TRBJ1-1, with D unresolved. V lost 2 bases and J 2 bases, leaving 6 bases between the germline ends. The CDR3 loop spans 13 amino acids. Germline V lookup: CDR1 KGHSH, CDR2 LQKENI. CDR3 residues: CASSPTLNTEAFF. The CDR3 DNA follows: TGTGCCAGCTCACCAACACTAAACACTGAAGCTTTCTTT.

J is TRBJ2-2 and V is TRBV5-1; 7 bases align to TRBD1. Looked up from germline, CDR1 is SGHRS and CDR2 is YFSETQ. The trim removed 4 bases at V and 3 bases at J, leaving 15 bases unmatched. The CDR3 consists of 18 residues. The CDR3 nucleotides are TGCGCCAGCAGCCGGAACCCAGTAAGGGGGCGCGACACCGGGGAGCTGTTTTTT. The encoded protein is CASSRNPVRGRDTGELFF.

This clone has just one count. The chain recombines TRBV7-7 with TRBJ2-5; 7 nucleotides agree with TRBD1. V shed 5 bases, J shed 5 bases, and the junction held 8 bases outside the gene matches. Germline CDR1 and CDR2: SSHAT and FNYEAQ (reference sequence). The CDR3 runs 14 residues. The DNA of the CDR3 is TGTGCCAGCAGCATGACAGGGCTGGGGGAGACCCAGTACTTC. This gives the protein CASSMTGLGETQYF.

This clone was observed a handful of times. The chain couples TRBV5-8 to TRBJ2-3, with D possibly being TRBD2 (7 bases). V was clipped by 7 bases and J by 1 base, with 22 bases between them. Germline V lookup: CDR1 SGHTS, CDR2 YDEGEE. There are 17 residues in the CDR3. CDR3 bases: TGTGCCAGCCCTTCCAGGCCGGGGGGCGGGGGCACAGATACGCAGTATTTT. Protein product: CASPSRPGGGGTDTQYF.

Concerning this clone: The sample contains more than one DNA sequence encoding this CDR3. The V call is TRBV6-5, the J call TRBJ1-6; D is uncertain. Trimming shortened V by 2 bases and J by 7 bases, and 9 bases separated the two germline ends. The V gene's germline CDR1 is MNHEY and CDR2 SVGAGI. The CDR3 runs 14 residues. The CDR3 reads CASSYSSGNSPLHF. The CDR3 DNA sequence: TGTGCCAGCAGTTACAGCTCGGGAAATTCACCCCTCCACTTT.

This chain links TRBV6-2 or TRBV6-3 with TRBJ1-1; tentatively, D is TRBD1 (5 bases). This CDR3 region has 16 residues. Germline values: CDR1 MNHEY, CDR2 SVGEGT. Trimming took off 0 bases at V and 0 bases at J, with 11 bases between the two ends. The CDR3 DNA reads TGTGCCAGCAGTTACTCGAGTTGGGGGGTGAACACTGAAGCTTTCTTT. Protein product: CASSYSSWGVNTEAFF.

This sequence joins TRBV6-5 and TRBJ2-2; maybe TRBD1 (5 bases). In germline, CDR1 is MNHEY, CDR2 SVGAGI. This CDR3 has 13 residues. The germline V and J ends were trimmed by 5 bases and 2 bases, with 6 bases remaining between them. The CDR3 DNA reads TGTGCCAGCAGTCAGGGAAACACCGGGGAGCTGTTTTTT. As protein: CASSQGNTGELFF.

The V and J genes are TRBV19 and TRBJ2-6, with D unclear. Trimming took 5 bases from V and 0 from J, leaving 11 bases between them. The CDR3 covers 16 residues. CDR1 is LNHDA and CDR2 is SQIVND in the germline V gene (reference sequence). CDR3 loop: CASSPSEFSGANVLTF. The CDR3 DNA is TGTGCCAGTAGTCCCTCAGAATTCTCTGGGGCCAACGTCCTGACTTTC.

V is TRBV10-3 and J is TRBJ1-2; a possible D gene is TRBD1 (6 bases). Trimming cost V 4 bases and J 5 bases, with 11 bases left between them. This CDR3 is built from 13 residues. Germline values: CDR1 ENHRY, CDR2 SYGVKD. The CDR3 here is CAISVRQDYGYTF. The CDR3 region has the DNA TGTGCCATCAGTGTCCGACAGGATTATGGCTACACCTTC.

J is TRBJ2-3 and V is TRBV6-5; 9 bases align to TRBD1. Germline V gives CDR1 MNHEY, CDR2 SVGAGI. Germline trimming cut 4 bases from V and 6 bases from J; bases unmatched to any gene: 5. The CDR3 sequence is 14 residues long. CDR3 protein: CASSSVGTGDTQYF. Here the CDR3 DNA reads TGTGCCAGCAGTTCAGTTGGGACAGGGGATACGCAGTATTTT.

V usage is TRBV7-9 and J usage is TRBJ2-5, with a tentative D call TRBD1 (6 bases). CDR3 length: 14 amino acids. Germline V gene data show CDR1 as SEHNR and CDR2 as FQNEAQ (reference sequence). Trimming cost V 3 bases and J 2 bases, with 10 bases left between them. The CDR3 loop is CASSFARGQETQYF. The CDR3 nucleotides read TGTGCCAGCAGCTTCGCCAGGGGACAAGAGACCCAGTACTTC.